The next 7 T cell receptor beta chains were all read from a single sample in a study of control samples from healthy donors and cancer patients. TCRdb's copy holds only in-frame clones and misses some; the assay was immunoSEQ multiplex PCR. The sample consists of under 450,000 clones, more than 80% of them appearing once. What was sequenced was PBMCs. The receptors stem from a man aged 40-55 years with head and neck cancer.

The chain carries TRBV30 and TRBJ1-1; D not resolved. The germline V and J ends were trimmed by 0 bases and 4 bases, with 15 bases remaining between them. Germline V CDR1 and CDR2: GTSNPN, SVGIG (reference sequence). This CDR3 has 15 amino acids. In nucleotides, the CDR3 is TGTGCCTGGAGTGTACAAGGGCCTTACGGCACTGAAGCTTTCTTT. As protein: CAWSVQGPYGTEAFF.

The chain uses TRBV19 and TRBJ2-1; tentatively, D is TRBD2 (5 bases). V was pared by 9 bases and J by 7 bases, with 19 bases between. Germline-derived CDR1 and CDR2 are LNHDA and SQIVND (reference sequence). The CDR3 is 14 residues long. The DNA of the CDR3 is TGTGCCAGCTTGGGGTGGGAGCTCCCTAATGAGCAGTTCTTC. Amino acids: CASLGWELPNEQFF.

The rearrangement uses TRBV6-6 and TRBJ2-1; D ambiguous. Per germline, CDR1 MNHNY and CDR2 SVGAGI (reference sequence). CDR3 length equals 14 residues. Between the trimmed V and J ends, which lost 5 bases and 1 base, there was a span of 9 bases. Here the CDR3 reads CASSQFESYNEQFF. The CDR3 DNA sequence: TGTGCCAGCAGTCAATTTGAGTCCTACAATGAGCAGTTCTTC.

The chain carries TRBV28 and TRBJ1-6; no definite D call. The CDR3 contains 14 residues. V was clipped by 10 bases and J by 6 bases, with 16 bases between them. The V gene's germline CDR1 is MDHEN and CDR2 SYDVKM. The CDR3 DNA is TGTGCCACCCAGCCCGGGCGGTTTAATTCACCCCTCCACTTT. Its protein is CATQPGRFNSPLHF.

V gene TRBV9 combines with J gene TRBJ2-3; 8 bases are a match to TRBD1. V lost 3 bases to trimming and J lost 4 bases; unmatched junction nucleotides: 4. There are 14 residues in the CDR3. Germline V lookup: CDR1 SGDLS, CDR2 YYNGEE. The CDR3 loop reads CASSDRQGSDTQYF. In DNA, the CDR3 is TGTGCCAGCAGCGACCGACAGGGGTCAGATACGCAGTATTTT.

The chain links TRBV5-4 to TRBJ1-5; D gene unclear. The CDR3 totals 13 residues. Germline lookup yields CDR1 SGHNT and CDR2 YYREEE (reference sequence). V was cut by 2 bases and J by 2 bases, with 5 bases left in between. The CDR3 here is CASSFWGNQPQHF. Here the CDR3 DNA reads TGTGCCAGCAGCTTTTGGGGCAATCAGCCCCAGCATTTT.

The chain employs TRBV4-1 and TRBJ2-1; TRBD2 agrees at 8 bases. The germline CDR1 and CDR2 sequences are MGHRA and YSYEKL. The CDR3 runs to 16 residues. Trimming took 1 base from V and 3 from J; bases not matched to a gene: 5. CDR3 sequence (DNA): TGCGCCAGCAGCCAAGGGGCTAGCGGGTACTACAATGAGCAGTTCTTC. It yields the protein CASSQGASGYYNEQFF.